This T cell receptor (beta chain) is drawn from a study of cytomegalovirus exposure and HLA in healthy donors. Germline lookup yields CDR1 SGHNT and CDR2 YYREEE (reference sequence). This CDR3 spans 14 amino acids. Trimming removed 3 bases from V and 4 bases from J; junction bases left unmatched: 0. The PCR ran on 60 Vbeta and 13 Jbeta primers. Assay used: immunoSEQ multiplex PCR; TCRdb lists only in-frame clones, some missing. The sample holds roughly 120,000 clones, 82% seen once. Note on this clone: What it recognizes is unknown.

Study conclusions and caveats: Several of the most significant clusters were apparently associated with common viral pathogens in a later analysis.

The sample taken for sequencing was PBMCs. The chain recombines TRBV5-4 with TRBJ1-3; 11 bases match TRBD1. The origin of this receptor is a young man in good health and CMV-seropositive. CDR3 protein: CASSWTGGGNTIYF. The DNA for the CDR3 is TGTGCCAGCAGCTGGACAGGGGGCGGAAACACCATATATTTT. Full variable domain (outside the CDR3, taken from reference TRBV5-4 and TRBJ1-3): ETGVTQSPTHLIKTRGQQVTLRCSSQSGHNTVSWYQQALGQGPQFIFQYYREEENGRGNFPPRFSGLQFPNYSSELNVNALELDDSALYLCASSWTGGGNTIYFGEGSWLTVV.